This T cell receptor beta chain stems from a study of CD8+CD57+ T cells in acquired aplastic anemia. Study in general: Across the sorted CD4+ and CD8+ cells, DNA amounts averaged roughly 3 ug. General observations from the study: Patients versus controls showed no significant CD8+ Simpson's diversity difference.

Per germline, CDR1 ENHRY and CDR2 SYGVKD. The CDR3 runs 14 residues. Trimming left V 0 bases short and J 3 bases short, with 8 bases between. This clonotype was seen many times. Its cognate antigen is unknown. All sequencing subjects had displayed CD8+CD57+ cell expansion on flow cytometry. Severe acquired aplastic anemia was diagnosed in all patients. Among the patients, none had received any therapy at the time of blood sampling. CDR3 and TCR beta VDJ profiling relied on a genomic DNA template. MiXCR was run by TCRdb on the reads, yielding one entry per CDR3 protein. The sample has under 150,000 distinct CDR3 sequences; over 30% are singletons.

The gene calls are TRBV10-3 and TRBJ1-1; D gene unclear. The source material was sorted CD4+, CD8+, or CD8+CD57+ T cells (not recorded which) from PBMCs. The clonotype comes from a human donor with aplastic anemia. CDR3 in DNA: TGTGCCATCAGTGAGTCGAGGGAGGACACTGAAGCTTTCTTT. This encodes CAISESREDTEAFF.